The T cell receptor (beta chain) under discussion was sequenced for a study of cytomegalovirus exposure and HLA in healthy donors. Germline lookup yields CDR1 SGHRS and CDR2 YFSETQ. Trimming took 3 bases from V and 7 from J, leaving 8 bases between them. The CDR3 covers 13 residues. Primers: 60 Vbeta forward and 13 Jbeta reverse. Libraries were prepared by immunoSEQ multiplex PCR; TCRdb keeps only in-frame clonotypes and omits some of them. The table includes 130,000 to 150,000 clones, 75% to 90% detected once. The rearrangement uses TRBV5-1 and TRBJ1-6; D uncertain. The source is a woman aged 25 to 39 in good health and CMV-seronegative. The sample consisted of PBMCs. Here the CDR3 reads CASSWEKNSPLHF. The CDR3 nucleotides are TGCGCCAGCAGCTGGGAGAAAAATTCACCCCTCCACTTT.